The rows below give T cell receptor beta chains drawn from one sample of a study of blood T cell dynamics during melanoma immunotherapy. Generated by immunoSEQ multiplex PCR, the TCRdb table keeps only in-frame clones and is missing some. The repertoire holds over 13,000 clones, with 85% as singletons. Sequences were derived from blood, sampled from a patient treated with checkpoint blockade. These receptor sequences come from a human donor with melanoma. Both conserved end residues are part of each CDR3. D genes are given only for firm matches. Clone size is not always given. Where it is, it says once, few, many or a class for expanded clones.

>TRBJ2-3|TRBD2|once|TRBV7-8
CAITNRLAHTDTQYF
TGTGCCATTACAAACCGACTAGCGCACACAGATACGCAGTATTTT
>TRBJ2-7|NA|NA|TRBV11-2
CASPSARDSGFVYEQYF
TGTGCCAGCCCCTCCGCCCGGGACTCAGGGTTTGTTTACGAGCAGTACTTC
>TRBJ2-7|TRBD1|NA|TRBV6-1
CASRTGWTQYF
TGTGCCAGCAGGACAGGGTGGACGCAGTACTTC
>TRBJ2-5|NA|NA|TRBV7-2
CASSPSDRKETQYF
TGTGCCAGCAGCCCCTCGGACAGAAAAGAGACCCAGTACTTC
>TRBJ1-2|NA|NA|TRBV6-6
CASYWAGGYTF
TGTGCCAGCTATTGGGCAGGGGGCTACACCTTC
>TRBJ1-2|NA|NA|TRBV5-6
CASSSTGTALSYTF
TGTGCCAGCAGCTCAACCGGGACCGCTTTAAGCTACACCTTC
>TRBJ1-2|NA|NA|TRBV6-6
CASSYFYSGHRDGYTF
TGTGCCAGCAGTTACTTTTACAGCGGGCATCGGGATGGCTACACCTTC
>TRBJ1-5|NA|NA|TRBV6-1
CASSDLTVSNQPQHF
TGTGCCAGCAGTGACCTAACGGTGAGCAATCAGCCCCAGCATTTT
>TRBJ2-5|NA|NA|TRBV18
CASSPNGAQETQYF
TGTGCCAGCTCACCAAACGGGGCCCAAGAGACCCAGTACTTC
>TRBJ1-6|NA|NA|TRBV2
CASSAQGIGNSPLHF
TGTGCCAGCAGCGCTCAGGGGATCGGTAATTCACCCCTCCACTTT
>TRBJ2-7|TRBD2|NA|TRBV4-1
CASSLTWAGGYEQYF
TGCGCCAGCAGCCTAACTTGGGCGGGGGGGTACGAGCAGTACTTC
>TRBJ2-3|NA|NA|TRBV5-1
CASSLGSVGTDTQYF
TGCGCCAGCAGCTTGGGTAGTGTCGGCACAGATACGCAGTATTTT
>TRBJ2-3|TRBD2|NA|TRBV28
CASSLLGLAVADTQYF
TGTGCCAGCAGTTTATTAGGACTAGCAGTCGCAGATACGCAGTATTTT
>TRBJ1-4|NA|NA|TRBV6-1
CASSAEYTGATNEKLFF
TGTGCCAGCAGTGCGGAATATACAGGTGCAACTAATGAAAAACTGTTTTTT
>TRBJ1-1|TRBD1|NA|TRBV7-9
CASRLQGLEAFF
TGTGCCAGCAGATTACAGGGGCTTGAAGCTTTCTTT
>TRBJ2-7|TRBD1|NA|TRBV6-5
CASNGQGIEYF
TGTGCCAGCAACGGACAGGGCATAGAGTACTTC
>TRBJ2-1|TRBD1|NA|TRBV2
CASTGGGQGLGEQFF
TGTGCCAGCACCGGGGGGGGACAGGGGTTGGGTGAGCAGTTCTTC
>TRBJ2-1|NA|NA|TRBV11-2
CASSSGPRFNEQFF
TGTGCCAGCAGCTCTGGCCCGCGGTTCAATGAGCAGTTCTTC
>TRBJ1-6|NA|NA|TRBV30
CAWSLGGSSYNSPLHF
TGTGCCTGGAGTCTGGGGGGTAGCTCCTATAATTCACCCCTCCACTTT
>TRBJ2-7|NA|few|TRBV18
CASSRIDGRSAYEQYF
TGTGCCAGCTCGCGTATCGACGGACGAAGTGCCTACGAGCAGTACTTC
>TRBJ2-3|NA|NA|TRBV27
CASSRVSGRGTGTDTQYF
TGTGCCAGCAGTAGAGTTTCGGGCCGGGGGACGGGCACAGATACGCAGTATTTT
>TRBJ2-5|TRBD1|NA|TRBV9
CASSVGGTGVETQYF
TGTGCCAGCAGCGTAGGAGGGACAGGGGTAGAGACCCAGTACTTC
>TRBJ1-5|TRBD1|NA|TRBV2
CASSSRDSSNQPQHF
TGTGCCAGCAGTAGTCGGGACAGTAGCAATCAGCCCCAGCATTTT
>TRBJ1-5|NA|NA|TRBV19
CASSFQTGANQPQHF
TGTGCCAGTAGTTTTCAGACAGGCGCGAATCAGCCCCAGCATTTT
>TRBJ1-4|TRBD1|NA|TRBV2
CASSKQGSSEKLFF
TGTGCCAGCAGTAAACAGGGGTCGTCTGAAAAACTGTTTTTT
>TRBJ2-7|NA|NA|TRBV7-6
CASSLVGEGGREQYF
TGTGCCAGCAGCTTAGTGGGGGAGGGGGGGAGAGAGCAGTACTTC
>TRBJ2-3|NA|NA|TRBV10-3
CAISESGRGSTDTQYF
TGTGCCATCAGTGAGTCGGGACGGGGAAGCACAGATACGCAGTATTTT
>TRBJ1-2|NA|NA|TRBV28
CASSFPQINLYGYTF
TGTGCCAGCAGTTTTCCTCAGATTAACCTCTATGGCTACACCTTC
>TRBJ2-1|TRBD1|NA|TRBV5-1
CASSMPGTGDSSSYNEQFF
TGCGCCAGCAGCATGCCCGGGACAGGAGACTCGAGCTCCTACAATGAGCAGTTCTTC
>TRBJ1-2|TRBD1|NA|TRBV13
CASSYGQGSVYGYTF
TGTGCCAGCAGCTACGGACAGGGGTCGGTCTATGGCTACACCTTC
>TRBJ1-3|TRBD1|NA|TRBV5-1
CASSRDRVKTGNTIYF
TGCGCCAGCAGCAGGGACAGGGTAAAAACTGGAAACACCATATATTTT
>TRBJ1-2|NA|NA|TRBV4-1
CASSWTAETYGYTF
TGCGCCAGCAGCTGGACCGCAGAAACCTATGGCTACACCTTC
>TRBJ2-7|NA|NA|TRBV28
CASTTEAFWGFYEQYF
TGTGCCAGCACCACGGAAGCCTTTTGGGGATTCTACGAGCAGTACTTC
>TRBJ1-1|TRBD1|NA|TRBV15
CATHDRAAMNTEAFF
TGTGCCACACACGACAGGGCCGCAATGAACACTGAAGCTTTCTTT
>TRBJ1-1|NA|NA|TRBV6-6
CASTKEGRAEAFF
TGTGCCAGCACCAAGGAGGGTAGAGCTGAAGCTTTCTTT
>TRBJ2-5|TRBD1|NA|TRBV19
CASSLYRGQETQYF
TGTGCCAGTAGCCTCTACAGGGGCCAAGAGACCCAGTACTTC
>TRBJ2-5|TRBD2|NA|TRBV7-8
CASSLGGLALQETQYF
TGTGCCAGCAGCTTAGGGGGACTAGCGCTCCAAGAGACCCAGTACTTC
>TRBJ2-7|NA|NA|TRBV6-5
CASSPSLEQYF
TGTGCCAGCAGTCCCTCCCTCGAGCAGTACTTC
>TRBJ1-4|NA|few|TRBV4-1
CASSRFASTNEKLFF
TGCGCCAGCAGCCGCTTCGCGTCAACTAATGAAAAACTGTTTTTT
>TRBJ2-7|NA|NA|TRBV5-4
CASSHGPRDLYEQYF
TGTGCCAGCAGCCACGGCCCCCGCGACTTGTACGAGCAGTACTTC
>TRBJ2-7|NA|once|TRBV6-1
CASRDSGSYEQYF
TGTGCCAGCAGGGACAGCGGGTCCTACGAGCAGTACTTC
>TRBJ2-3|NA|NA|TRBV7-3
CASSFGGGAFSDTQYF
TGTGCCAGCAGCTTCGGCGGCGGGGCATTCTCGGATACGCAGTATTTT
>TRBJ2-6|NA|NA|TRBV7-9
CASSSSDPFTYSGANVLTF
TGTGCCAGCAGTTCTTCCGACCCCTTCACCTACTCTGGGGCCAACGTCCTGACTTTC
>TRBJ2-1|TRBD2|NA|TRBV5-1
CASSLTGLAVDEQFF
TGCGCCAGCAGCTTGACGGGACTAGCGGTAGATGAGCAGTTCTTC
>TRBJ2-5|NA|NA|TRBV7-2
CASSLVAVLQETQYF
TGTGCCAGCAGCTTAGTAGCGGTCCTCCAAGAGACCCAGTACTTC
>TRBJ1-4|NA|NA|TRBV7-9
CASSSRVEKLFF
TGTGCCAGCAGCTCGAGGGTTGAAAAACTGTTTTTT
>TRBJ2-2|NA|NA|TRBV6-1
CASGDIARAVYTGELFF
TGTGCCAGCGGTGACATAGCTAGGGCGGTTTACACCGGGGAGCTGTTTTTT
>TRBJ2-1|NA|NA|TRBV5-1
CASSAIGGQHEQFF
TGCGCCAGCAGCGCCATCGGGGGGCAACATGAGCAGTTCTTC
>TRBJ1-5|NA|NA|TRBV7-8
CASSQYRGNNQPQHF
TGTGCCAGCAGCCAATATCGGGGTAACAATCAGCCCCAGCATTTT
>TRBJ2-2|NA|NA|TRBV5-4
CASSQGWVESANTGELFF
TGTGCCAGCAGCCAGGGGTGGGTGGAATCCGCGAACACCGGGGAGCTGTTTTTT
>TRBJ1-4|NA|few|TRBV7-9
CASSLLGTNEKLFF
TGTGCCAGCAGCTTATTGGGGACTAATGAAAAACTGTTTTTT
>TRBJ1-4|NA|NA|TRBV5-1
CASSPTVTSEKLFF
TGCGCCAGCAGCCCGACAGTCACTTCGGAAAAACTGTTTTTT
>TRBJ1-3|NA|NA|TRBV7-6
CASSPSSGNTIYF
TGTGCCAGCAGCCCATCCTCTGGAAACACCATATATTTT
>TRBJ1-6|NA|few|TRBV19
CASSATTNSPLHF
TGTGCCAGTAGTGCGACGACAAATTCACCCCTCCACTTT
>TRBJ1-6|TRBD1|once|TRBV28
CASSPGTGESPLHF
TGTGCCAGCAGCCCCGGGACAGGCGAATCACCCCTCCACTTT